This is a list of T cell receptor beta chains from one sample in a study of blood T cell repertoires in COVID-19. The data were produced by immunoSEQ multiplex PCR, yet TCRdb's version contains in-frame clones alone and is incomplete. This table has hundreds of thousands of clones, 75% to 90% appearing once. Sequencing was carried out using peripheral blood. These receptors were obtained from a man aged 40-49 years with acute or convalescent COVID-19. CDR3s include the opening cysteine and the closing phenylalanine or tryptophan. Fields, in order: V gene, CDR3 protein.

TRBV5-1,CASSLWTGGTDTQYF
TRBV19,CASSFTGQAGNTIYF
TRBV10-1,CASSASGGHHTGELFF
TRBV2,CASSDPGEDYEQYF
TRBV6-5,CASRDSSYEQYF
TRBV2,CASRSGIYEKLFF
TRBV5-1,CASSLAGQGISNTGELFF
TRBV7-9,CASSRGGGYEQYF
TRBV5-8,CASILTGTGRDTQYF
TRBV2,CASSGEGRTEAFF
TRBV3-1/TRBV3-2,CASSQSGTGGVRTEAFF
TRBV10-3,CAISEGTGEGYTF
TRBV19,CASSIDRSHRSGGPQHF
TRBV5-6,CASSFGGRLFYEQYF
TRBV14,CASSQGPGVDTEAFF
TRBV21-1,CASSSKGEYGYTF
TRBV25-1,CASTGNTEAFF
TRBV5-4,CASSKTGGKAEAFF
TRBV11-2,CASSLVSQGLAKNIQYF
TRBV18,CASSPERVPNTGELFF
TRBV11-2,CASSLDRPGNIQYF
TRBV5-6,CASSSPAIRGANGYTF
TRBV9,CASSPWRGRGYTF
TRBV5-1,CASSWTGSANGNTIYF
TRBV29-1,CSVELETQYF
TRBV14,CASSQVEGAYNEQFF
TRBV5-1,CASSLAGTVYNSPLHF
TRBV9,CASSAGTESNQPQHF
TRBV9,CASSVVSGDEQFF
TRBV5-1,CASRPLGGYTEAFF
TRBV10-1,CASSDPVRGGVEQFF
TRBV2,CASRYRGMNTEAFF
TRBV2,CASRAAGGTEAFF
TRBV5-5,CASSTGTGEAFF
TRBV10-2,CASSESGLSYEQYF
TRBV20-1,CSVSRDGYTF
TRBV10-2,CASRVGGEQYF
TRBV5-1,CASSLLASGGQSSYEQYF
TRBV6-2/TRBV6-3,CASSRTGSGANVLTF
TRBV10-1,CASSGQMNTEAFF
TRBV9,CASSVGGQLNTEAFF
TRBV6-5,CASRVGGTSTDTQYF
TRBV5-1,CASSLMPPPSDIVYGYTF
TRBV10-2,CASRGGGARTNEKLFF
TRBV5-5,CASRAGTGVTEAFF
TRBV5-6,CASSKTSGGLSYEQYF
TRBV23-1,CASSPHDRVETQYF
TRBV3-1/TRBV3-2,CASDGHGANVLTF
TRBV5-1,CASSLEAGGKSPLHF
TRBV2,CASRGEYGYTF
TRBV25-1,CASIWTGPGNTIYF
TRBV2,CASSYSPAEQFF
TRBV18,CASSGGQGFGQPQHF